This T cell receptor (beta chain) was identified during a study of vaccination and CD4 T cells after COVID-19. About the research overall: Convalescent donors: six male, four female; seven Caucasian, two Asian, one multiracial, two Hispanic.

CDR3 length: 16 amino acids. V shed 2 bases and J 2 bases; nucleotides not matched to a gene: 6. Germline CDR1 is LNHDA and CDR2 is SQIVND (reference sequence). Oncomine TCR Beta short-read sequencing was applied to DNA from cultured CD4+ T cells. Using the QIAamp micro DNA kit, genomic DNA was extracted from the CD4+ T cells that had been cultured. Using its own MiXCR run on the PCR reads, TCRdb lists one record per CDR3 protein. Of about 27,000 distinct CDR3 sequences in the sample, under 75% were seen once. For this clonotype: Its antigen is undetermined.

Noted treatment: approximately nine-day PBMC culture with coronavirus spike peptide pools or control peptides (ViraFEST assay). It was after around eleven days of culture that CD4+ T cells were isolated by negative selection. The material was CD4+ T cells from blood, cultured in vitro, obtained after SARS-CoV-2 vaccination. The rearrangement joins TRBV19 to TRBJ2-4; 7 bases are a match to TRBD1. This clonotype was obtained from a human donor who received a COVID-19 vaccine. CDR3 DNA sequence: TGTGCCAGTAGTATATGGGACAGTGTTACCAAAAACATTCAGTACTTC. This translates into CASSIWDSVTKNIQYF.